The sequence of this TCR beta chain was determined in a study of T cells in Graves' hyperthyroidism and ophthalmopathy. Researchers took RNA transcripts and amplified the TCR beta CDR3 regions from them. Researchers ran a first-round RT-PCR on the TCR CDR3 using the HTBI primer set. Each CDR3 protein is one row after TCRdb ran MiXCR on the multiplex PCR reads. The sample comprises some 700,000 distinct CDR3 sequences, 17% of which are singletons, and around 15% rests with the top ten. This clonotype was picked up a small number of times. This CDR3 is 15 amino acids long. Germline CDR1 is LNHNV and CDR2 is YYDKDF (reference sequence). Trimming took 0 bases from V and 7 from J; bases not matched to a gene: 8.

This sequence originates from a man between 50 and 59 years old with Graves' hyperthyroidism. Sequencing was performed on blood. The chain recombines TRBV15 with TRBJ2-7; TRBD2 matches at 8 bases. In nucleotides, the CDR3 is TGTGCCACCAGCAGAGATGAGGGGATAGCGGGGGAGCAGTACTTC. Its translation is CATSRDEGIAGEQYF.